This T cell receptor beta chain was sequenced for a study of T cell responses to AZD1222 COVID-19 vaccine. Method: immunoSEQ multiplex PCR; TCRdb's copy keeps in-frame clones and lacks some. The table has about 160,000 clones, about 91% seen once; the top ten hold 4.4%. This CDR3 comprises 13 residues. Trimming removed 0 bases at V and 10 bases at J, with 7 bases between. Germline CDR1 and CDR2: LGHDT and YNNKEL (reference sequence). Overall study results and limits: Just a handful of people given AZD1222 tested seropositive at baseline. A mostly white British donor set with more females was recruited, and clonal diversity was possibly underestimated. Vaccine-associated CD4 TCRs ranged over spike, dominating at 160-218 and 743-854.

As regards this clone: Its target is unknown.

The TCR comes from an adult in good health. The sample in question was peripheral blood, obtained on day 0 of AZD1222 vaccination. The chain recombines TRBV3-1 (or the pseudogene TRBV3-2) with TRBJ1-6; no clear D. CDR3: CASSQESRSPLHF. CDR3 nucleotides: TGTGCCAGCAGCCAAGAATCCCGATCACCCCTCCACTTT.